This TCR beta chain was captured by sequencing in a study of graft-versus-host responses after intestinal transplantation. Looking at the study overall: Every transplant recipient was induced with anti-thymocyte globulin, then maintained on tacrolimus and steroids for two to four years.

Grafts had their tissue processed, releasing intraepithelial and lamina propria lymphocytes. Study-level findings and limits: Peak circulating GvH clone levels were associated with early post-transplant HvG declines.

This CDR3 spans 15 amino acids. V trimming: 4 bases; J trimming: 9 bases; junction bases outside the gene matches: 8. Germline-derived CDR1 and CDR2 are SGHTS and YDEGEE. In regard to this clone: Antigen unknown.

Measured with immunoSEQ multiplex PCR; TCRdb has only the in-frame clones, and not every one. This table has 15,000 to 17,000 clones, 70% to 85% appearing once. Sequenced material: ileum tissue, taken 14 days after transplant. The sequence was collected from a human patient who received an intestinal transplant, so some T cells may come from the graft donor. This chain joins TRBV5-8 and TRBJ2-1; 12 nucleotides match TRBD2. The CDR3 protein is CASSDRLAGVLEQFF. Written as DNA, the CDR3 is TGTGCCAGCAGCGACCGACTAGCGGGAGTTCTTGAGCAGTTCTTC. The complete variable domain, with remaining parts taken from reference TRBV5-8 and TRBJ2-1, reads EAGVTQSPTHLIKTRGQQATLRCSPISGHTSVYWYQQALGLGLQFLLWYDEGEERNRGNFPPRFSGRQFPNYSSELNVNALELEDSALYLCASSDRLAGVLEQFFGPGTRLTVL.